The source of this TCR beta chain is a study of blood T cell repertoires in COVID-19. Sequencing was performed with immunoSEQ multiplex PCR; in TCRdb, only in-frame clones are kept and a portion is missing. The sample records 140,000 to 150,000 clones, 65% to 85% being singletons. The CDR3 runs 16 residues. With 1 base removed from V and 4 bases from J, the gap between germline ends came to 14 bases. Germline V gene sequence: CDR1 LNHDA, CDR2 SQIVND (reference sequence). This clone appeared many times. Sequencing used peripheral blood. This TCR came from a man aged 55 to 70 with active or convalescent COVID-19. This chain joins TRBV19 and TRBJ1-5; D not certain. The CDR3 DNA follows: TGTGCCAGTAGTATAGGCGCAGGCCCGGGGAATCAGCCCCAGCATTTT. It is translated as CASSIGAGPGNQPQHF.